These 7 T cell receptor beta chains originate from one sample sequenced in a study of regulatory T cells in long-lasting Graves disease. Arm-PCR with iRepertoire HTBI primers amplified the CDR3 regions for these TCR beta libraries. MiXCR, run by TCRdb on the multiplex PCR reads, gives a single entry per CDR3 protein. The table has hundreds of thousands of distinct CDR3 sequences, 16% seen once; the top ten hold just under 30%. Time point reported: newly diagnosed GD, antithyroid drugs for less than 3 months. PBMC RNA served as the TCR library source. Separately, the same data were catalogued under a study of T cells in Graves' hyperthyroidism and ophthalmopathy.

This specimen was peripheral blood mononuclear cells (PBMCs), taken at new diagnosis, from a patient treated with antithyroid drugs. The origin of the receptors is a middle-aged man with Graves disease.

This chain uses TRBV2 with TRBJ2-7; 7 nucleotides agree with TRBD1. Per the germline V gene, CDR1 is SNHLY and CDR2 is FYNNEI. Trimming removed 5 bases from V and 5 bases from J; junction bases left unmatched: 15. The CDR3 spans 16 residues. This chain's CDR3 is CASSLKPTRQGHEQYF. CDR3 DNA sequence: TGTGCCAGCAGTTTAAAACCAACAAGACAGGGCCACGAGCAGTACTTC.

The CDR3 DNA follows: TGTGCCAGCAGCCCCGCGAGGGATGATCCCTACGAGCAGTACTTC. This gives the protein CASSPARDDPYEQYF. The chain is built from TRBV7-2 and TRBJ2-7; D is perhaps TRBD2 (5 bases). CDR1 and CDR2 from the germline V gene are SGHTA and FQGNSA. Trimming removed 5 bases from V and 2 bases from J, with 16 bases in between. The CDR3 runs to 15 residues.

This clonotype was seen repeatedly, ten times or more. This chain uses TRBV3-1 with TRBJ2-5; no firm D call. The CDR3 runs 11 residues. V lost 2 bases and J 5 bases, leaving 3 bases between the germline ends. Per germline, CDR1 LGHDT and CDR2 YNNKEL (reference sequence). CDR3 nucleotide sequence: TGTGCCAGCAGCCAATACGAGACCCAGTACTTC. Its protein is CASSQYETQYF.

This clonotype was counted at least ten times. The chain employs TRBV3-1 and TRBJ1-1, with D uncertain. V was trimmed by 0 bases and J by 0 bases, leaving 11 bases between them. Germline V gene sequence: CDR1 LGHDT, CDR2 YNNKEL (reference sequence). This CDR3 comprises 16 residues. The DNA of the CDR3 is TGTGCCAGCAGCCAAGATCTAGGGCACCTGAACACTGAAGCTTTCTTT. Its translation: CASSQDLGHLNTEAFF.

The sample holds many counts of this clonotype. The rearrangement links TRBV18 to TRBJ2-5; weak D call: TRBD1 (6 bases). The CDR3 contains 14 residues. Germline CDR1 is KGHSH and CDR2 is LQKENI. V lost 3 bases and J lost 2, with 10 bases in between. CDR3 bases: TGTGCCAGCTCACCGCGGCAGGGGCAAGAGACCCAGTACTTC. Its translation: CASSPRQGQETQYF.

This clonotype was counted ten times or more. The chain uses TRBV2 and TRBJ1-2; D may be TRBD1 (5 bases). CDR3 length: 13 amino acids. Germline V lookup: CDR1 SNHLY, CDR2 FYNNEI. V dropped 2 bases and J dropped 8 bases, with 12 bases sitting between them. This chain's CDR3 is CASSEMGLGGYTF. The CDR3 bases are TGTGCCAGCAGTGAAATGGGACTTGGGGGCTACACCTTC. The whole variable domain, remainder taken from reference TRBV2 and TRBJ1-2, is EPEVTQTPSHQVTQMGQEVILRCVPISNHLYFYWYRQILGQKVEFLVSFYNNEISEKSEIFDDQFSVERPDGSNFTLKIRSTKLEDSAMYFCASSEMGLGGYTFGSGTRLTVV.

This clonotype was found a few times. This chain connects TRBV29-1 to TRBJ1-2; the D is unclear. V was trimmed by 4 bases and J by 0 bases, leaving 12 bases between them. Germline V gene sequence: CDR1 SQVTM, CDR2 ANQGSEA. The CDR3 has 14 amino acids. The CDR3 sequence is CSVGHIPSNYGYTF. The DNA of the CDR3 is TGCAGCGTTGGACATATTCCCTCTAACTATGGCTACACCTTC.